Listed below are T cell receptor beta chains from one sample, sequenced in a study of blood T cell repertoires in COVID-19. Here immunoSEQ multiplex PCR was the method, and the copy in TCRdb shows in-frame clones only, minus some. The sample carries around 42,000 clones, roughly 84% recorded once. Sequencing was done on a sample of peripheral blood. All receptors derive from a man in his 70s with acute or convalescent COVID-19. The CDR3 runs from the conserved cysteine through the conserved F or W. The order of the fields is D gene, J gene, V gene, clone size, CDR3 DNA, CDR3 protein. A D gene is named only where the DNA matches it firmly. Expanded clones get a size class; other rows say once, few or many, or leave the size out.

D: TRBD1; J: TRBJ1-5; V: TRBV4-3; size: .; DNA: TGCGCCAGCAGCCAAGAACAGGGGAACAATCAGCCCCAGCATTTT; CDR3: CASSQEQGNNQPQHF
D: TRBD2; J: TRBJ2-1; V: TRBV18; size: .; DNA: TGTGCCAGCTCACGACTAGCGGGGGGTCCCAACTCCTACAATGAGCAGTTCTTC; CDR3: CASSRLAGGPNSYNEQFF
D: TRBD2; J: TRBJ2-3; V: TRBV25-1; size: .; DNA: TGTGCCAGCAGTGAAGATGCCCCCGGGACTAGCCCAGATACGCAGTATTTT; CDR3: CASSEDAPGTSPDTQYF
D: TRBD1; J: TRBJ1-1; V: TRBV18; size: .; DNA: TGTGCCAGCTCACTATCAGGGGGCGAAACTGAAGCTTTCTTT; CDR3: CASSLSGGETEAFF
D: TRBD2; J: TRBJ2-5; V: TRBV7-2; size: .; DNA: TGTGCCAGCAGCACGCTAGCGGGGGGGTTCGAGACCCAGTACTTC; CDR3: CASSTLAGGFETQYF
D: TRBD1; J: TRBJ1-5; V: TRBV30; size: .; DNA: TGTGCCTGGAGTCCTCCTTACAGGGGGCGCAATCAGCCCCAGCATTTT; CDR3: CAWSPPYRGRNQPQHF
D: TRBD1; J: TRBJ1-5; V: TRBV5-6; size: .; DNA: TGTGCCAGCAGCGCGACCGGGACAGGGCTTCAGCCCCAGCATTTT; CDR3: CASSATGTGLQPQHF
D: TRBD2; J: TRBJ2-3; V: TRBV25-1; size: .; DNA: TGTGCCAGCAGTGATCCAGCGGGAGGCGTGGATACGCAGTATTTT; CDR3: CASSDPAGGVDTQYF
D: .; J: TRBJ2-5; V: TRBV2; size: .; DNA: TGTGCCAGCAGGATCGGGCGGGGAGGAGGGCAAGAGACCCAGTACTTC; CDR3: CASRIGRGGGQETQYF
D: .; J: TRBJ2-7; V: TRBV30; size: .; DNA: TGTGCCTGGAGCGGTGTCGGGATGGAGCAGTACTTC; CDR3: CAWSGVGMEQYF
D: TRBD2; J: TRBJ2-3; V: TRBV9; size: many; DNA: TGTGCCAGCAGCCACCCGGCGGCGGGGGGCCGCACAGATACGCAGTATTTT; CDR3: CASSHPAAGGRTDTQYF
D: .; J: TRBJ1-2; V: TRBV5-6; size: .; DNA: TGTGCCAGCAGCTTGGGACAGCATTCCGCCTATGGCTACACCTTC; CDR3: CASSLGQHSAYGYTF
D: TRBD2; J: TRBJ2-2; V: TRBV6-6; size: .; DNA: TGTGCCAGCAGACGCGGGGGGGCGAACACCGGGGAGCTGTTTTTT; CDR3: CASRRGGANTGELFF
D: TRBD2; J: TRBJ2-7; V: TRBV6-2/TRBV6-3; size: .; DNA: TGTGCCAGCAGTCTTAGGACTAGTCTTCGGGAGCAGTACTTC; CDR3: CASSLRTSLREQYF
D: .; J: TRBJ1-1; V: TRBV19; size: once; DNA: TGTGCCAGTAGTATTGGCAGGGAGGCTGAAGCTTTCTTT; CDR3: CASSIGREAEAFF
D: TRBD1; J: TRBJ1-2; V: TRBV28; size: few; DNA: TGTGCCAGCAGTTCCCTCCCCCGGGACAGTAACTATGGCTACACCTTC; CDR3: CASSSLPRDSNYGYTF
D: TRBD2; J: TRBJ2-2; V: TRBV18; size: few; DNA: TGTGCCAGCTCACCACCGGTTAGCGGGATTGGCGGGGAGCTGTTTTTT; CDR3: CASSPPVSGIGGELFF
D: .; J: TRBJ1-2; V: TRBV27; size: few; DNA: TGTGCCAGCCGGCAGGCCGGTATCTCAGCTAACTATGGCTACACCTTC; CDR3: CASRQAGISANYGYTF
D: TRBD1; J: TRBJ2-7; V: TRBV20-1; size: .; DNA: TGCAGCGTCGGGACAGCCTACGAGCAGTACTTC; CDR3: CSVGTAYEQYF
D: TRBD1; J: TRBJ2-1; V: TRBV6-2/TRBV6-3; size: .; DNA: TGTGCCAGCAGTTACCGGGCAGGGGGCGACCTCAACTCCTACAATGAGCAGTTCTTC; CDR3: CASSYRAGGDLNSYNEQFF
D: .; J: TRBJ1-2; V: TRBV5-1; size: .; DNA: TGCGCCAGCAGCTTGTCTACAGACCCCTATGGCTACACCTTC; CDR3: CASSLSTDPYGYTF
D: .; J: TRBJ2-6; V: TRBV18; size: .; DNA: TGTGCCAGCTCACCGGAGGTTCTTGGGGCCAACGTCCTGACTTTC; CDR3: CASSPEVLGANVLTF
D: TRBD2; J: TRBJ2-3; V: TRBV30; size: .; DNA: TGTGCCTGGAGTCCGACGCTGACTAGCGGGGTAACAGATACGCAGTATTTT; CDR3: CAWSPTLTSGVTDTQYF
D: .; J: TRBJ1-4; V: TRBV5-8; size: .; DNA: TGTGCCAGCAGCTCAGGGCCGTCGGAGGAAAAACTGTTTTTT; CDR3: CASSSGPSEEKLFF
D: .; J: TRBJ2-2; V: TRBV30; size: .; DNA: TGTGCCTGGAGTTCGGAGGGGATCGGGGAGCTGTTTTTT; CDR3: CAWSSEGIGELFF
D: .; J: TRBJ1-5; V: TRBV6-6; size: .; DNA: TGTGCCAGCAGTTACTCGAGTCACGCTGAGGGTCAGCCCCAGCATTTT; CDR3: CASSYSSHAEGQPQHF
D: TRBD1; J: TRBJ1-2; V: TRBV10-3; size: .; DNA: TGTGCCATCAACATGGGACAGGGAGGAGGCTACACCTTC; CDR3: CAINMGQGGGYTF
D: .; J: TRBJ2-7; V: TRBV29-1; size: once; DNA: TGCAGCGTTCAGACGGGGATGGAGCAGTACTTC; CDR3: CSVQTGMEQYF
D: .; J: TRBJ2-7; V: TRBV6-4; size: .; DNA: TGTGCCAGCCCATACGGCTCCTACGAGCAGTACTTC; CDR3: CASPYGSYEQYF
D: .; J: TRBJ1-1; V: TRBV2; size: .; DNA: TGTGCCAGCCTACTACAGGGATCGAACACTGAAGCTTTCTTT; CDR3: CASLLQGSNTEAFF
D: TRBD1; J: TRBJ2-3; V: TRBV9; size: .; DNA: TGTGCCAGCAGCCTCAGACAGGGGGCTAGCACAGATACGCAGTATTTT; CDR3: CASSLRQGASTDTQYF
D: .; J: TRBJ2-7; V: TRBV27; size: .; DNA: TGTGCCAGTGGACGGGAGCCTCGGGGGTACGAGCAGTACTTC; CDR3: CASGREPRGYEQYF
D: .; J: TRBJ1-5; V: TRBV29-1; size: .; DNA: TGCAGCGTGAAACAGGGTCATCAGCCCCAGCATTTT; CDR3: CSVKQGHQPQHF
D: .; J: TRBJ2-3; V: TRBV9; size: .; DNA: TGTGCCAGCAGCCCACACACAGATACGCAGTATTTT; CDR3: CASSPHTDTQYF
D: .; J: TRBJ1-3; V: TRBV19; size: .; DNA: TGTGCCAGTAGCCTAGGGGGAAACTCTGGAAACACCATATATTTT; CDR3: CASSLGGNSGNTIYF
D: .; J: TRBJ1-5; V: TRBV2; size: .; DNA: TGTGCCAGCAGCACTCAGGGTCGCAGTCAGCCCCAGCATTTT; CDR3: CASSTQGRSQPQHF
D: .; J: TRBJ1-1; V: TRBV9; size: .; DNA: TGTGCCAGCAGCGTAGTACCGGACAGCCAAGCTTTCTTT; CDR3: CASSVVPDSQAFF
D: .; J: TRBJ1-4; V: TRBV30; size: .; DNA: TGTGCCTGCCTTTTGAACGCCCCCGGCGGAACACTTCCTAATGAAAAACTGTTTTTT; CDR3: CACLLNAPGGTLPNEKLFF
D: TRBD1; J: TRBJ2-3; V: TRBV3-1/TRBV3-2; size: .; DNA: TGTGCCAGCAGCCGGACAGGGGTGGGCACAGATACGCAGTATTTT; CDR3: CASSRTGVGTDTQYF
D: TRBD2; J: TRBJ2-1; V: TRBV3-1/TRBV3-2; size: .; DNA: TGTGCCAGCAGCCAAGGCGGGACTAGCGGGACCGGGGAGCAGTTCTTC; CDR3: CASSQGGTSGTGEQFF
D: .; J: TRBJ2-7; V: TRBV6-5; size: few; DNA: TGTGCCAGCAGTATAAGACAGGCTTCCTACGAGCAGTACTTC; CDR3: CASSIRQASYEQYF
D: TRBD1; J: TRBJ1-1; V: TRBV14; size: .; DNA: TGTGCCAGCAGCCGCCTAAACAGGGGTTACACTGAAGCTTTCTTT; CDR3: CASSRLNRGYTEAFF
D: .; J: TRBJ2-3; V: TRBV25-1; size: .; DNA: TGTGCCAGCAGTGACACCACTAGCACAGATACGCAGTATTTT; CDR3: CASSDTTSTDTQYF
D: TRBD1; J: TRBJ2-3; V: TRBV5-1; size: .; DNA: TGCGCCAGCAGCTTGACAGGGGGCGGAACAGATACGCAGTATTTT; CDR3: CASSLTGGGTDTQYF
D: .; J: TRBJ1-1; V: TRBV18; size: .; DNA: TGTGCCAGCTCACCGGACTTGAACACTGAAGCTTTCTTT; CDR3: CASSPDLNTEAFF
D: .; J: TRBJ1-1; V: TRBV28; size: .; DNA: TGTGCCAGCAGTGCTAGTAGGGGTCGTACTGAAGCTTTCTTT; CDR3: CASSASRGRTEAFF
D: .; J: TRBJ1-1; V: TRBV19; size: .; DNA: TGTGCCAGTAGCTCTAATCGGGGGACTGAAGCTTTCTTT; CDR3: CASSSNRGTEAFF
D: .; J: TRBJ2-7; V: TRBV7-2; size: few; DNA: TGTGCCAGCAGCTTAGCAGGGGGAGTCGAGCAGTACTTC; CDR3: CASSLAGGVEQYF
D: TRBD2; J: TRBJ2-3; V: TRBV11-2; size: .; DNA: TGTGCCAGCAGCCCCAGCGGGAGAGAGGCAGATACGCAGTATTTT; CDR3: CASSPSGREADTQYF
D: .; J: TRBJ1-1; V: TRBV19; size: .; DNA: TGTGCCAGTAGTATCAGAACAAACACTGAAGCTTTCTTT; CDR3: CASSIRTNTEAFF
D: .; J: TRBJ2-5; V: TRBV5-4; size: .; DNA: TGTGCCAGCAGGTCCCCGGGGAGGCACCAAGAGACCCAGTACTTC; CDR3: CASRSPGRHQETQYF
D: TRBD1; J: TRBJ1-5; V: TRBV7-2; size: .; DNA: TGTGCCAGCACCTCCGGGACAGGGGCTCAGCCCCAGCATTTT; CDR3: CASTSGTGAQPQHF
D: TRBD2; J: TRBJ2-5; V: TRBV28; size: .; DNA: TGTGCCAGCGGTTGGGGTCCAGCGGGGGACCAAGAGACCCAGTACTTC; CDR3: CASGWGPAGDQETQYF
D: .; J: TRBJ2-1; V: TRBV24-1; size: .; DNA: TGTGCCACCAGTGATAGGCCCCGGGGTGAGCAGTTCTTC; CDR3: CATSDRPRGEQFF
D: .; J: TRBJ1-1; V: TRBV5-1; size: once; DNA: TGCGCCAGCAGCTTCGGAGGGGACACTGAAGCTTTCTTT; CDR3: CASSFGGDTEAFF